The 12 T cell receptor beta chains below were found in one sample sequenced in a study of T-cell reconstitution after alpha-beta-depleted transplantation in children. TCRbeta library preparation incorporated unique molecular identifiers. TCRdb itself ran the PCR reads through MiXCR, one entry per CDR3 protein. The sample contains over 550,000 distinct CDR3 sequences, roughly a tenth of which appear only once. The sequenced sample was PBMCs from the stem cell graft donor, obtained from the stem cell graft. The receptors here all came from a human donor who donated a stem cell graft to a child with acute myeloid leukemia.

The V gene is TRBV7-2, the J gene TRBJ2-7; 14 positions match TRBD2. CDR3 size: 16 residues. Germline CDR1 is SGHTA and CDR2 is FQGNSA. The V segment lost 2 bases and the J segment 5 bases; nucleotides outside the gene matches: 5. CDR3 residues: CASSLQGLAGAHEQYF. CDR3 bases: TGTGCCAGCAGCTTACAGGGACTAGCGGGAGCCCACGAGCAGTACTTC.

This clonotype was observed at least ten times. The chain joins TRBV29-1 to TRBJ2-1; the match to TRBD2 covers 7 bases. The CDR3 runs to 13 residues. Germline CDR1 is SQVTM and CDR2 is ANQGSEA. V gave up 4 bases and J gave up 7 bases; unmatched junction bases: 7. Written as DNA, the CDR3 is TGCAGCGTTGGGGAGGGCTATGGGAATGAGCAGTTCTTC. This codes for CSVGEGYGNEQFF.

This clonotype showed up many times. This chain joins TRBV7-8 and TRBJ2-1, with D possibly being TRBD2 (5 bases). Trimming took 5 bases from V and 10 from J, leaving 12 bases between them. Germline CDR1 reads SGHVS; CDR2 reads FQNEAQ. The CDR3 loop spans 12 amino acids. The CDR3 is CASSPSWREQFF. CDR3 nucleotides: TGTGCCAGCAGCCCTAGCTGGCGGGAGCAGTTCTTC. The entire variable domain, with the rest obtained from reference TRBV7-8 and TRBJ2-1, is as follows: GAGVSQSPRYKVAKRGQDVALRCDPISGHVSLFWYQQALGQGPEFLTYFQNEAQLDKSGLPSDRFFAERPEGSVSTLKIQRTQQEDSAVYLCASSPSWREQFFGPGTRLTVL.

The chain links TRBV29-1 to TRBJ2-3, with 7 bases aligning to TRBD1. This CDR3 spans 13 amino acids. V was clipped by 0 bases and J by 5 bases; unmatched bases: 2. Germline CDR1 SQVTM, CDR2 ANQGSEA. The CDR3 coding sequence is TGCAGCGTTGAAGAGGCAGGGGGAGATACGCAGTATTTT. It yields the protein CSVEEAGGDTQYF.

This clonotype was observed a handful of times. The chain couples TRBV4-3 to TRBJ1-2; 7 bases map to TRBD1. Germline V lookup: CDR1 LGHNA, CDR2 YSLEER. Trimming at V came to 3 bases and at J to 4 bases, leaving 5 bases not matched to a gene. This CDR3 spans 14 amino acids. CDR3 coding DNA: TGCGCCAGCAGCCAGAGGGGACAGCTCTATGGCTACACCTTC. Translation gives CASSQRGQLYGYTF.

In its sample, this clonotype was seen a few times. V usage is TRBV25-1 and J usage is TRBJ1-6; D possibly corresponds to TRBD1 (6 bases). Trimming cost V 8 bases and J 10 bases, with 21 bases left between them. Germline CDR1 is MGHDK and CDR2 is SYGVNS. This CDR3 contains 15 residues. CDR3 amino acids: CASLESGGGPSPLHF. Here the CDR3 DNA reads TGTGCCAGCCTCGAATCCGGCGGGGGGCCATCACCCCTCCACTTT. The complete variable domain, with remaining parts taken from reference TRBV25-1 and TRBJ1-6, reads EADIYQTPRYLVIGTGKKITLECSQTMGHDKMYWYQQDPGMELHLIHYSYGVNSTEKGDLSSESTVSRIRTEHFPLTLESARPSHTSQYLCASLESGGGPSPLHFGNGTRLTVT.

This clonotype came up a few times. An end of the junction does not agree with germline; a read error may underlie this. The genes are TRBV7-7 and TRBJ2-1, with D perhaps given as TRBD1 or TRBD2 (6 bases each). The CDR3 runs to 12 residues. Germline CDR1 and CDR2: SSHAT and FNYEAQ (reference sequence). The CDR3 sequence is CASSSDRTKQFF. The CDR3 DNA is TGTGCTAGCAGCTCCGACAGGACTAAGCAGTTCTTC.

This clonotype appeared many times. The junction departs from the called germline gene at one end, perhaps through a read error. V and J are TRBV4-3 and TRBJ2-5; TRBD2 is a possible D gene (7 bases). CDR1 LGHNA and CDR2 YSLEER come from the germline V gene. The CDR3 covers 15 residues. CDR3: CASSRYFGGSPEGDF. The CDR3 DNA is TGCGCCAGCAGCCGTTATTTTGGCGGGAGTCCCGAGGGGGACTTC.

This clonotype was counted many times. V gene TRBV10-3 combines with J gene TRBJ2-2, with 7 nucleotides matching TRBD1. V shed 8 bases and J 4 bases; nucleotides not matched to a gene: 10. The CDR3 spans 15 residues. Looked up from germline, CDR1 is ENHRY and CDR2 is SYGVKD. This CDR3 reads CAIRYSDRRTGELFF. CDR3 sequence (DNA): TGTGCCATCCGCTACTCGGACAGGCGCACCGGGGAGCTGTTTTTT.

This rearrangement joins TRBV5-1 to TRBJ2-7, with D possibly being TRBD1 or TRBD2 (5 bases each). The germline V gene has CDR1 SGHRS and CDR2 YFSETQ. V lost 4 bases to trimming and J lost 3 bases, with 14 bases between them. The CDR3 spans 14 residues. CDR3 sequence (DNA): TGCGCCAGCAGCCAAACAGGAGGACACTACGAGCAGTACTTC. Residues: CASSQTGGHYEQYF.

This clonotype was found a few times. The chain has TRBV2 and TRBJ1-6, with D tentatively TRBD1 (5 bases). Germline values: CDR1 SNHLY, CDR2 FYNNEI. Between the trimmed V and J ends, which lost 6 bases and 8 bases, there was a span of 17 bases. The length of the CDR3 is 15 residues. The CDR3 sequence: CASSASGGFDSPLHF. The CDR3 coding sequence is TGTGCCAGCAGCGCCTCCGGGGGGTTCGATTCACCCCTCCACTTT.

This clonotype was detected ten times or more. CDR3 region: CASSQEGTSGSETQYF. For the CDR3, the DNA is TGCGCCAGCAGCCAAGAGGGGACTAGCGGGAGTGAGACCCAGTACTTC. V gene TRBV4-3 combines with J gene TRBJ2-5; 14 bases agree with TRBD2. The V gene end was trimmed by 0 bases and the J gene end by 5 bases; junction bases not matched to a gene: 2. The CDR3 has 16 amino acids. CDR1 is LGHNA, CDR2 YSLEER, per germline.